The 18 T cell receptor beta chains given below trace back to one sample, sequenced in a study of CD8 T cells in ankylosing spondylitis. TCRdb re-called the 5' RACE reads through MiXCR, storing one row per CDR3 protein. The repertoire holds more than 250,000 distinct CDR3 sequences, with under 14% as singletons. Material: blood, either unsorted or a sorted T cell fraction (not recorded which). All receptors derive from a female donor with ankylosing spondylitis or in good health (not recorded which).

This clonotype was detected ten times or more. The rearrangement joins TRBV25-1 to TRBJ2-5, with D maybe TRBD1 (5 bases). Trimming pared 2 bases from V and 2 bases from J, leaving 12 bases between. The germline V gene has CDR1 MGHDK and CDR2 SYGVNS. The CDR3 contains 15 residues. The CDR3 protein is CASSEPLGPQETQYF. CDR3 nucleotides: TGTGCCAGCAGTGAACCCTTGGGGCCACAAGAGACCCAGTACTTC.

This clonotype was observed at least ten times. The V call is TRBV20-1, the J call TRBJ2-7; a possible D gene is TRBD1 (5 bases). The V gene's germline CDR1 is DFQATT and CDR2 SNEGSKA (reference sequence). The length of the CDR3 is 12 residues. The germline V and J ends were trimmed by 8 bases and 3 bases, with 14 bases remaining between them. CDR3 nucleotide sequence: TGCAGTCTCCGGGTCAGGGACTACGAGCAGTACTTC. Translated, it gives CSLRVRDYEQYF.

This clonotype was seen at least ten times. The chain has TRBV20-1 and TRBJ2-3; 12 bases agree with TRBD2. The CDR3 consists of 17 residues. The V segment lost 1 base and the J segment 0 bases; nucleotides outside the gene matches: 5. From germline, CDR1 is DFQATT and CDR2 SNEGSKA (reference sequence). Here the CDR3 reads CSARALAGGPSTDTQYF. Here the CDR3 DNA reads TGCAGTGCTAGAGCACTAGCGGGGGGCCCCAGCACAGATACGCAGTATTTT.

This clonotype occurred many times. The J gene is TRBJ1-2, the V gene TRBV5-1; no definite D call. The germline gives CDR1 SGHRS, CDR2 YFSETQ. Trimming cost V 0 bases and J 8 bases, with 17 bases left between them. CDR3 length: 15 amino acids. As DNA, the CDR3 is TGCGCCAGCAGCTTGGGACGGACCGTACCCCGGGGCTACACCTTC. Its protein is CASSLGRTVPRGYTF.

There are a few counts of this clonotype. The CDR3 nucleotides read TGTGCCAGCAGTTTAGATGGGGTTCTGCCCATGCATGGCTACACCTTC. This translates into CASSLDGVLPMHGYTF. The chain joins TRBV12-3 or TRBV12-4 to TRBJ1-2; D gene unclear. Trimming stripped 1 base from V and 6 bases from J, with 18 bases between. The CDR3 has 16 amino acids.

V gene TRBV20-1 combines with J gene TRBJ2-7, with D perhaps matching TRBD2 (6 bases). The ends were cut back, 3 bases at V and 5 bases at J, with 8 bases in the middle. CDR3 size: 11 residues. Looked up from germline, CDR1 is DFQATT and CDR2 is SNEGSKA (reference sequence). The CDR3 nucleotides read TGCAGTGCTAGGGGGAGGCACGAGCAGTACTTC. Amino acid sequence: CSARGRHEQYF.

This clonotype was observed a handful of times. This chain connects TRBV11-2 to TRBJ2-1; D assignment may be TRBD1 or TRBD2 (6 bases each). V lost 5 bases and J lost 5, with 19 bases in between. CDR3 length: 16 amino acids. Germline V gene sequence: CDR1 SGHAT, CDR2 FQNNGV. The chain's CDR3 is CASSPRTRGGNNEQFF. CDR3 DNA sequence: TGTGCCAGCAGCCCCCGAACCAGAGGGGGGAACAATGAGCAGTTCTTC. The entire variable domain, with the rest obtained from reference TRBV11-2 and TRBJ2-1, is as follows: EAGVAQSPRYKIIEKRQSVAFWCNPISGHATLYWYQQILGQGPKLLIQFQNNGVVDDSQLPKDRFSAERLKGVDSTLKIQPAKLEDSAVYLCASSPRTRGGNNEQFFGPGTRLTVL.

The table lists this clonotype with a few counts. The J gene is TRBJ2-1, the V gene TRBV12-3 or TRBV12-4, with D perhaps TRBD1 or TRBD2 (5 bases each). This CDR3 has 14 residues. The V end was cut by 6 bases, the J end by 7 bases, with 16 bases between. CDR3 loop: CASRPGTSGNEQFF. In DNA form, the CDR3 reads TGTGCCAGCAGGCCCGGGACCTCGGGAAATGAGCAGTTCTTC.

Ten or more counts support this clonotype. This chain joins TRBV20-1 and TRBJ1-2; 11 bases line up with TRBD1. The germline gives CDR1 DFQATT, CDR2 SNEGSKA (reference sequence). The CDR3 covers 16 residues. V lost 0 bases and J lost 4; bases outside the gene matches: 7. In DNA, the CDR3 is TGCAGTGCTAGAGATCGGACAGGGGGCAGGGGCTATGGCTACACCTTC. The encoded protein is CSARDRTGGRGYGYTF.

Turning to this clonotype: This may be a read error, as it is one base from a much larger clone. V and J are TRBV12-3 or TRBV12-4 and TRBJ2-3, with TRBD1 matching over 8 bases. Germline trimming cut 1 base from V and 2 bases from J; bases unmatched to any gene: 5. This CDR3 spans 16 amino acids. The CDR3 spells CASSLVSTGVTDTQYF. CDR3 nucleotides: TGTGCCAGCAGTTTAGTATCGACAGGGGTCACAGATACGCAGTATTTT.

In its sample, this clonotype was seen many times. The chain has TRBV18 and TRBJ1-5; 8 bases are shared with TRBD1. Per germline, CDR1 KGHSH and CDR2 LQKENI. The ends lost 3 bases at V and 6 bases at J; junction bases unmatched: 13. The CDR3 sequence is 17 residues long. In nucleotides, the CDR3 is TGTGCCAGCTCACCCTATCGCGTGGACAGGGCCGGTCAGCCCCAGCATTTT. As protein: CASSPYRVDRAGQPQHF.

In its sample, this clonotype was seen many times. The chain couples TRBV24-1 to TRBJ2-5, with 10 bases identical to TRBD2. V trimming: 3 bases; J trimming: 0 bases; junction bases outside the gene matches: 3. The CDR3 is made up of 16 amino acids. Germline V gene sequence: CDR1 KGHDR, CDR2 SFDVKD. The CDR3 region is CATSDRTSGYQETQYF. CDR3 bases: TGTGCCACCAGTGATCGGACTAGCGGATACCAAGAGACCCAGTACTTC.

This clonotype was seen ten or more times. V is TRBV10-1 and J is TRBJ2-1; 8 nucleotides line up with TRBD2. V was pared by 8 bases and J by 9 bases, with 12 bases of the junction left unmatched. Germline lookup yields CDR1 WNHNN and CDR2 SYGVQD (reference sequence). CDR3 length: 14 residues. The CDR3 DNA reads TGCGCCAGCTCCAGCGGGAGCGACGCCGGTGAGCAGTTCTTC. Translating gives CASSSGSDAGEQFF.

This clonotype was recorded many times. The chain combines TRBV10-3 with TRBJ2-7, with TRBD2 matching over 12 bases. After removal of 4 bases from V and 4 bases from J, the junction contained 8 bases not matched to a gene. Germline CDR1 is ENHRY and CDR2 is SYGVKD. CDR3 length: 16 amino acids. CDR3 DNA sequence: TGTGCCATCAGTGGGACTCTACTAGCGGGAGGTTACGAGCAGTACTTC. Encoded protein: CAISGTLLAGGYEQYF.

V usage is TRBV20-1 and J usage is TRBJ2-5; 12 bases are a match to TRBD1. The CDR3 runs to 14 residues. The V gene end was trimmed by 6 bases and the J gene end by 4 bases; junction bases not matched to a gene: 6. Germline V gene sequence: CDR1 DFQATT, CDR2 SNEGSKA (reference sequence). In nucleotides, the CDR3 is TGCAGTGCGGAACCGGGACAGGGGGCAGAGACCCAGTACTTC. Translated, it gives CSAEPGQGAETQYF.

This clonotype came up once. The chain combines TRBV7-3 with TRBJ2-1; 11 positions agree with TRBD2. J lost 7 bases, V lost 4 bases, and 9 bases had no gene match. This CDR3 spans 16 amino acids. Germline V gene lookup returns CDR1 SGHTA and CDR2 FQGTGA. CDR3 residues: CASSSLSGGAVNEQFF. The DNA of the CDR3 is TGTGCCAGCAGCTCCCTTAGCGGGGGGGCCGTAAATGAGCAGTTCTTC.

In its sample, this clonotype was seen many times. This rearrangement joins TRBV20-1 to TRBJ2-1; 10 bases are a match to TRBD2. CDR3 size: 16 residues. The germline V gene has CDR1 DFQATT and CDR2 SNEGSKA (reference sequence). V gave up 2 bases and J gave up 3 bases; unmatched junction bases: 7. This CDR3 is CSARSSGTSDYNEQFF. The CDR3 DNA reads as TGCAGTGCTAGATCCTCCGGGACTAGCGACTACAATGAGCAGTTCTTC.

This clonotype was recorded many times. The chain recombines TRBV19 with TRBJ2-1, with D possibly TRBD2 on 6 matching bases. The germline CDR1 and CDR2 sequences are LNHDA and SQIVND (reference sequence). The CDR3 length is 15 residues. V gave up 5 bases and J gave up 3 bases, with 14 bases separating them. The CDR3 spells CASSPSGGIYNEQFF. In nucleotides, the CDR3 is TGTGCCAGTAGTCCCAGTGGAGGGATCTACAATGAGCAGTTCTTC.